This TCR beta chain was found in a study of beta chain features in type 1 diabetes. On the study more broadly: Cell yields, gender and age were comparable in patients and healthy donors. The study, taken as a whole, reports: Shorter TCRB CDR3s, moderately but significantly so, were found in Type 1 diabetes patients in all four CD4+ subsets. At VDJ recombination sites, type 1 diabetes patients had fewer insertions and more deleted nucleotides.

This clone was recorded a few times. What it binds is unknown. CDR3 length: 14 residues. Germline CDR1 is WSHSY and CDR2 is SAAADI. Germline trimming cut 6 bases from V and 7 bases from J; bases unmatched to any gene: 7. Via CD45RO/CCR7/CD25/CD127/CD95/CD27, cells of the CD4+ naive, central memory, regulatory and stem cell-like memory subsets were sorted. Once sorted, every population was more than 95% pure. The study reverse transcribed the entire isolated RNA, so it sequenced expressed TCRB transcripts. Only in-frame clones appear in the TCRdb table, and some are missing; sequencing was by immunoSEQ multiplex PCR. The data contain some 52,000 clones, roughly 40% of them singletons.

The rearrangement links TRBV10-2 to TRBJ2-1, with 9 bases aligning to TRBD2. Sequencing input: Tregs from blood. This receptor was taken from a man aged 25-45 years with type 1 diabetes. The CDR3 loop reads CASRTGTSSNEQFF. The DNA of the CDR3 is TGCGCCAGCAGGACCGGGACTAGCTCAAATGAGCAGTTCTTC.